This TCR beta chain was retrieved from a study of beta chain features in type 1 diabetes. The isolated RNA, all of it, was reverse transcribed, so expressed TCRB transcripts were what got sequenced. Sequencing was performed with immunoSEQ multiplex PCR; in TCRdb, only in-frame clones are kept and a portion is missing. The data hold 850,000 to 900,000 clones, with about 17% observed a single time. Findings and limits, study-wide: VDJ junctions in type 1 diabetes patients carried more deletions and fewer insertions. Since sequencing was performed on cDNA, cells with high TCR expression could be over-represented. Relative to healthy donors, patients appeared to have naive, central memory and Treg TCRB repertoires that were more similar.

Populations obtained by sorting all exceeded 95% purity. This clone was counted only a few times. The antigen remains undetermined. The V gene lost 5 bases and the J gene lost 1 base, with 12 bases spanning the gap. Germline CDR1 reads MNHEY; CDR2 reads SVGAGI. The CDR3 is 15 amino acids. Material: naive CD4+ T cells from blood. This sequence was found in a woman aged 18-30 years in good health. This sequence joins TRBV6-5 and TRBJ1-5; possible D gene TRBD1, 5 bases. The CDR3 nucleotides are TGTGCCAGCAGTCAAGGGGACGTGAGCAATCAGCCCCAGCATTTT. Its protein product is CASSQGDVSNQPQHF.